The 10 T cell receptor beta chains reported below all come from one sample, sequenced in a study of control samples from healthy donors and cancer patients. Clones were read by immunoSEQ multiplex PCR, and TCRdb kept only the in-frame ones, dropping some. Among 150,000 to 200,000 clones, around nine tenths were seen once, and the ten largest hold 1.7%. Sequencing was performed on blood. The receptors were sampled from a man between 18 and 35 years old in good health.

This chain's CDR3 is CASSLAPNEKLFF. Here the CDR3 DNA reads TGTGCCAGCAGCTTGGCTCCGAATGAAAAACTGTTTTTT. J is TRBJ1-4 and V is TRBV5-6; D remains ambiguous. Germline assignment: CDR1 SGHDT and CDR2 YYEEEE. CDR3 length: 13 residues. The V and J ends lost 0 bases and 5 bases respectively, with 5 bases between them. Variable domain in full (rest from reference TRBV5-6 and TRBJ1-4): DAGVTQSPTHLIKTRGQQVTLRCSPKSGHDTVSWYQQALGQGPQFIFQYYEEEERQRGNFPDRFSGHQFPNYSSELNVNALLLGDSALYLCASSLAPNEKLFFGSGTQLSVL.

The rearrangement uses TRBV6-2 or TRBV6-3 and TRBJ2-7; perhaps TRBD1 as D (6 bases). V dropped 5 bases and J dropped 6 bases, with 11 bases sitting between them. CDR1 is MNHEY, CDR2 SVGEGT, per germline. This CDR3 spans 12 amino acids. The CDR3: CASSVQGPEQYF. CDR3 bases: TGTGCCAGCAGTGTACAGGGCCCCGAGCAGTACTTC.

The chain links TRBV5-6 to TRBJ2-7, with 10 bases aligning to TRBD1. V was clipped by 4 bases and J by 4 bases; unmatched bases: 5. The CDR3 extends over 14 amino acids. Germline CDR1 SGHDT, CDR2 YYEEEE. The CDR3 loop reads CASSPDRGMYEQYF. The DNA for the CDR3 is TGTGCCAGCAGCCCGGACAGGGGGATGTACGAGCAGTACTTC. The full variable domain, completed using reference TRBV5-6 and TRBJ2-7, is DAGVTQSPTHLIKTRGQQVTLRCSPKSGHDTVSWYQQALGQGPQFIFQYYEEEERQRGNFPDRFSGHQFPNYSSELNVNALLLGDSALYLCASSPDRGMYEQYFGPGTRLTVT.

The V gene is TRBV11-2, the J gene TRBJ1-2, with D possibly matching TRBD1 (5 bases). Germline loops: CDR1 SGHAT, CDR2 FQNNGV. CDR3 length equals 13 residues. V shed 9 bases and J shed 2 bases, with 13 bases lying between them. The CDR3 is CASTFTGNYGYTF. CDR3 in DNA: TGTGCCAGTACCTTTACAGGAAACTATGGCTACACCTTC.

This clone was found a few times. CDR3 nucleotide sequence: TGTGCCAGCTCACCAGGGGGCGGCAATCAGCCCCAGCATTTT. The encoded protein is CASSPGGGNQPQHF. V usage is TRBV18 and J usage is TRBJ1-5; D possibly corresponds to TRBD1 (6 bases). Germline-derived CDR1 and CDR2 are KGHSH and LQKENI. Trimming stripped 2 bases from V and 2 bases from J, with 7 bases between. The CDR3 extends over 14 amino acids.

This clone appeared a single time. V and J are TRBV5-6 and TRBJ2-1; D gene ambiguous. CDR1 and CDR2 (germline): SGHDT, YYEEEE. This CDR3 spans 12 amino acids. V was trimmed by 2 bases and J by 12 bases, leaving 12 bases between them. This CDR3 reads CASSFLGEPQFF. In nucleotides, the CDR3 is TGTGCCAGCAGCTTTTTGGGCGAGCCGCAGTTCTTC.

The J gene is TRBJ1-2, the V gene TRBV27; D remains unclear. V lost 2 bases, J lost 0 bases, and 7 bases lay in between. The CDR3 consists of 14 residues. CDR1 is MNHEY and CDR2 is SMNVEV in the germline V gene (reference sequence). The DNA of the CDR3 is TGTGCCAGCAGTTTACCAGGCACTAACTATGGCTACACCTTC. Its protein product is CASSLPGTNYGYTF.

The chain carries TRBV27 and TRBJ1-2, with TRBD1 matching 7 bases. The germline V gene encodes CDR1 MNHEY and CDR2 SMNVEV (reference sequence). With V trimmed by 6 bases and J by 7 bases, 17 bases remained unmatched. CDR3 length: 16 residues. The CDR3 coding sequence is TGTGCCAGCAGGCCAAGCCCCCGGGACAGTGGAGGTGGCTACACCTTC. This codes for CASRPSPRDSGGGYTF.

This clone was found a few times. This chain links TRBV9 with TRBJ1-3; weak D call: TRBD1 (5 bases). Germline lookup yields CDR1 SGDLS and CDR2 YYNGEE. Trimming shortened V by 4 bases and J by 4 bases, and 15 bases separated the two germline ends. The CDR3 loop spans 15 amino acids. CDR3 amino acids: CASSPRGRGGNTIYF. Here the CDR3 DNA reads TGTGCCAGCAGCCCTCGAGGTCGGGGGGGAAACACCATATATTTT. Variable domain in full (rest from reference TRBV9 and TRBJ1-3): DSGVTQTPKHLITATGQRVTLRCSPRSGDLSVYWYQQSLDQGLQFLIQYYNGEERAKGNILERFSAQQFPDLHSELNLSSLELGDSALYFCASSPRGRGGNTIYFGEGSWLTVV.

There are a few counts of this clone. This rearrangement joins TRBV30 to TRBJ2-7, with a possible D match to TRBD1 (7 bases). V was trimmed by 2 bases and J by 6 bases, leaving 20 bases between them. The CDR3 is made up of 15 amino acids. CDR1 and CDR2 from the germline V gene are GTSNPN and SVGIG (reference sequence). CDR3 in DNA: TGTGCCTGGAGTTGCGGGACAGCCGATGTTTGCGAGCAGTACTTC. Translating gives CAWSCGTADVCEQYF.